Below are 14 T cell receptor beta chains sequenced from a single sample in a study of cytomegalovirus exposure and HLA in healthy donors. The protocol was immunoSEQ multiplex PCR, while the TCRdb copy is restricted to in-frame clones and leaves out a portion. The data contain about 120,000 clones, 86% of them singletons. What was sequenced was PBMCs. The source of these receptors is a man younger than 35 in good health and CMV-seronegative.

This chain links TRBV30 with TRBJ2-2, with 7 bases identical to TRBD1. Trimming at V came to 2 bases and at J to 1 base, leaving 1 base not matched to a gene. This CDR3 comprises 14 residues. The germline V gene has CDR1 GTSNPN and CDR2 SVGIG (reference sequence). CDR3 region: CAWSRTGNTGELFF. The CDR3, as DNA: TGTGCCTGGAGTCGGACAGGGAACACCGGGGAGCTGTTTTTT.

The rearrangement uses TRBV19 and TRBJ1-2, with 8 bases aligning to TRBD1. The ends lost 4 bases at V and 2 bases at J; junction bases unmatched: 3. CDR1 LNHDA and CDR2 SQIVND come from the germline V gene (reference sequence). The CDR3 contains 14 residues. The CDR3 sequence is CASSTGQGNYGYTF. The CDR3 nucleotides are TGTGCCAGTAGTACCGGACAGGGCAACTATGGCTACACCTTC.

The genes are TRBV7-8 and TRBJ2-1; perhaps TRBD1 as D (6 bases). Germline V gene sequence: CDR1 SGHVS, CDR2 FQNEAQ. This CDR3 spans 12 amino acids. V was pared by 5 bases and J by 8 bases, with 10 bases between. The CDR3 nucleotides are TGTGCCAGCAGCGCACAGGGTCATGAGCAGTTCTTC. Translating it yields CASSAQGHEQFF. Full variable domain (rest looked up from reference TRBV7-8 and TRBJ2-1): GAGVSQSPRYKVAKRGQDVALRCDPISGHVSLFWYQQALGQGPEFLTYFQNEAQLDKSGLPSDRFFAERPEGSVSTLKIQRTQQEDSAVYLCASSAQGHEQFFGPGTRLTVL.

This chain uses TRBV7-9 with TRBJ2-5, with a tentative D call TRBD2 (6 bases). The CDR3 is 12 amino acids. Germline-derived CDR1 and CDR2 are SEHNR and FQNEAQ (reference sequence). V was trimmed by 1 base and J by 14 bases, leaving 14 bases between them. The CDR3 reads CASSLVAGSPYF. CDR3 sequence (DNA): TGTGCCAGCAGCTTAGTGGCGGGGAGTCCCTACTTC.

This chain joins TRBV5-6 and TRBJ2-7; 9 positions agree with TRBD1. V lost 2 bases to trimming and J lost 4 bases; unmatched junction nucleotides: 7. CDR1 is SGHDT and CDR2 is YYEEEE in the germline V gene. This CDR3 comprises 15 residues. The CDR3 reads CASSFGDRVLYEQYF. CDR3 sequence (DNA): TGTGCCAGCAGCTTCGGGGACAGGGTTTTATACGAGCAGTACTTC. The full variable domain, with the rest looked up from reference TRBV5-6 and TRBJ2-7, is DAGVTQSPTHLIKTRGQQVTLRCSPKSGHDTVSWYQQALGQGPQFIFQYYEEEERQRGNFPDRFSGHQFPNYSSELNVNALLLGDSALYLCASSFGDRVLYEQYFGPGTRLTVT.

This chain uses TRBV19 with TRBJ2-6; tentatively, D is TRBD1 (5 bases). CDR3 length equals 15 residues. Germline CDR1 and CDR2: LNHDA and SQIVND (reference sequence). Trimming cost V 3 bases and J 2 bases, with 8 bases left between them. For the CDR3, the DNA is TGTGCCAGTAGTATCGCAGGGCCTGGGGCCAACGTCCTGACTTTC. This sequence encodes CASSIAGPGANVLTF.

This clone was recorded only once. CDR3 protein: CASSPLQGSYNEQFF. The CDR3 coding sequence is TGTGCCAGCAGTCCACTACAGGGAAGCTACAATGAGCAGTTCTTC. This sequence joins TRBV2 and TRBJ2-1; D might be TRBD1 (6 bases). This CDR3 has 15 amino acids. V lost 5 bases, J lost 3 bases, and 14 bases lay in between. Germline CDR1 reads SNHLY; CDR2 reads FYNNEI.

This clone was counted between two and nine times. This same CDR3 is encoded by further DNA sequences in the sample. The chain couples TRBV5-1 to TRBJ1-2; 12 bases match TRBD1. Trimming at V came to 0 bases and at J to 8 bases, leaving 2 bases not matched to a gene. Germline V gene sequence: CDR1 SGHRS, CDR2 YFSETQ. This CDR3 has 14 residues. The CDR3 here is CASSLAGTGGGYTF. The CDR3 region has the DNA TGCGCCAGCAGCTTGGCCGGGACAGGGGGCGGCTACACCTTC. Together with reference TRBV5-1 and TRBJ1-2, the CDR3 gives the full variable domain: KAGVTQTPRYLIKTRGQQVTLSCSPISGHRSVSWYQQTPGQGLQFLFEYFSETQRNKGNFPGRFSGRQFSNSRSEMNVSTLELGDSALYLCASSLAGTGGGYTFGSGTRLTVV.

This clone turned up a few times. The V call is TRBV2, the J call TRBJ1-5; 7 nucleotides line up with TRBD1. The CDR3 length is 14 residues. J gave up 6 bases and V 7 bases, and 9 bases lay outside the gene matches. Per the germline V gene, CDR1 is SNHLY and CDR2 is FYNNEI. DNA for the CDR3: TGTGCCAGCACCAGACAGGGTGGGAGTCAGCCCCAGCATTTT. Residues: CASTRQGGSQPQHF.

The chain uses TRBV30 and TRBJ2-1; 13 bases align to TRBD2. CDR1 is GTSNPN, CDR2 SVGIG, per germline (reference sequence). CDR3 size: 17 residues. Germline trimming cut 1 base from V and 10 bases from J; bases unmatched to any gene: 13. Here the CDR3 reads CAWSATRTSGSPGEQFF. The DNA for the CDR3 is TGTGCCTGGAGTGCTACCCGGACTAGCGGGAGCCCAGGAGAGCAGTTCTTC.

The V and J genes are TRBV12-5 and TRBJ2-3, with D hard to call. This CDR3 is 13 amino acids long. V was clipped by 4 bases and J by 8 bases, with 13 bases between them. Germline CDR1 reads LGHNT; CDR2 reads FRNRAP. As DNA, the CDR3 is TGTGCTAGTGGTTCCACAGCCGTTGGTACGCAGTATTTT. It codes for CASGSTAVGTQYF.

CDR3 coding DNA: TGTGCCAGCAGTGAAGCGGCGGGAGGGCCCGGGGAGCTGTTTTTT. Its protein is CASSEAAGGPGELFF. V usage is TRBV6-1 and J usage is TRBJ2-2; 9 positions agree with TRBD2. CDR1 is MNHNS and CDR2 is SASEGT in the germline V gene. The CDR3 extends over 15 amino acids. J lost 6 bases, V lost 0 bases, and 2 bases had no gene match.

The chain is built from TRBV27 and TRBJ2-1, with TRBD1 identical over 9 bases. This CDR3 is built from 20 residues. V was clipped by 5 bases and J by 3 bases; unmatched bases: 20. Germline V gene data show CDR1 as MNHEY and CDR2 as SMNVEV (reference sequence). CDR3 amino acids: CASSASPGQGLGAFYNEQFF. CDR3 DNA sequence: TGTGCCAGCAGTGCCTCCCCGGGACAGGGATTGGGTGCCTTCTACAATGAGCAGTTCTTC.

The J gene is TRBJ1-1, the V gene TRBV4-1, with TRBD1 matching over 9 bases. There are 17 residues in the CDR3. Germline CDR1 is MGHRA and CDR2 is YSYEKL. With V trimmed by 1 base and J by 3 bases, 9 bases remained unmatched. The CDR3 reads CASSQVTGGAWDTEAFF. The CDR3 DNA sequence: TGCGCCAGCAGCCAAGTTACAGGGGGCGCTTGGGACACTGAAGCTTTCTTT.